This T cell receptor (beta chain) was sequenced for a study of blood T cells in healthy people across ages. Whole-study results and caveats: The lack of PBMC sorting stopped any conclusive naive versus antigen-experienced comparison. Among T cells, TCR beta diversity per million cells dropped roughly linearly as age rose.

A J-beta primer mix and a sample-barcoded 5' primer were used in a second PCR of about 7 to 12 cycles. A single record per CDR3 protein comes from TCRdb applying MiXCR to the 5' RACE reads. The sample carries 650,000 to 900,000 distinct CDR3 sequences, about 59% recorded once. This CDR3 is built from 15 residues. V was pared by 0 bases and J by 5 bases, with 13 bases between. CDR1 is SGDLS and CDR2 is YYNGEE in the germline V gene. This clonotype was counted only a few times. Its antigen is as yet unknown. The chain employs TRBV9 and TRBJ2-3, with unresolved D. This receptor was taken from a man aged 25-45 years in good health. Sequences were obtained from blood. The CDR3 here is CASSVEGRARDTQYF. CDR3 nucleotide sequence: TGTGCCAGCAGCGTAGAAGGCCGCGCTCGAGATACGCAGTATTTT.